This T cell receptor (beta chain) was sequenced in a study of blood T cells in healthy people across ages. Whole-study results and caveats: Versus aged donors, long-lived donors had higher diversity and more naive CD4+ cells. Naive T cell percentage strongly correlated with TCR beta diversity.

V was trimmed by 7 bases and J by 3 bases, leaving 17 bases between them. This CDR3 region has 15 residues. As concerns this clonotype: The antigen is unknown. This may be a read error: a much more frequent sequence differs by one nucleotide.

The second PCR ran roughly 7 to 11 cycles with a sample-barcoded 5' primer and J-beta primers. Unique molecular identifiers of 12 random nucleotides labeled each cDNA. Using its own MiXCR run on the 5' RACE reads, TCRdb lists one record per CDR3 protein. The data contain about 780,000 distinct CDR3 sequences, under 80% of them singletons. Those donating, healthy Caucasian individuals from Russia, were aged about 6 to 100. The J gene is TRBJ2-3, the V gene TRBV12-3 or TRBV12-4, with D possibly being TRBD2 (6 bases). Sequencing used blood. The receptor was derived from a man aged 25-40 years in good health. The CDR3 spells CASNSIRGRTDTQYF. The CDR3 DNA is TGTGCCAGCAACTCAATCCGGGGGAGAACAGATACGCAGTATTTT.